This T cell receptor (beta chain) was found in a study of CD8+ T cells in alopecia areata. Whole-study findings and limits: Expanded CD8+ clones among the top 100, and scalp clonality, were significantly decreased by tofacitinib. Against the mouse data, patients shared TCRs less clearly, possibly for HLA reasons.

Sequencing templates came from extracted RNA that was reverse transcribed into cDNA. Clones were read by immunoSEQ multiplex PCR, and TCRdb kept only the in-frame ones, dropping some. The data contain just over 150,000 clones, just over 65% of them singletons. Treatment noted: oral pan-JAK inhibitor, 5-10 mg twice daily. The CDR3 contains 16 residues. Germline-derived CDR1 and CDR2 are SGHRS and YFSETQ. The ends were cut back, 5 bases at V and 6 bases at J, with 18 bases in the middle. Comment on this clone: What it binds is unknown.

The receptor was derived from a human donor with alopecia areata. The chain carries TRBV5-1 and TRBJ1-6; D possibly corresponds to TRBD1 (5 bases). Sample: CD4+ T cells sorted from blood, taken at week 4, from a patient treated with tofacitinib. The CDR3 loop reads CASRLLRDGLNSPLHF. The CDR3 DNA sequence: TGCGCCAGCAGGCTTCTCCGGGACGGCCTTAATTCACCCCTCCACTTT.